Each of the 23 T cell receptor beta chains below was sequenced from the same sample in a study of beta chain features in type 1 diabetes. Every bit of the isolated RNA underwent reverse transcription, so sequencing read expressed TCRB transcripts. The assay was immunoSEQ multiplex PCR, and TCRdb's table has in-frame clones only and misses some. The sample has around 500,000 clones; about an eighth are singletons. The sequenced material came from naive CD4+ T cells from blood. These TCRs come from a woman under 30 in good health.

The chain couples TRBV4-1 to TRBJ1-5, with D unresolved. This CDR3 region has 13 residues. V was shortened by 5 bases and J by 4 bases, with 9 bases between the two germline ends. The germline CDR1 and CDR2 sequences are MGHRA and YSYEKL. CDR3 DNA: TGCGCCAGCAGCTTACCTGGAAATCAGCCCCAGCATTTT. Translation: CASSLPGNQPQHF.

This chain links TRBV5-1 with TRBJ2-3, with D perhaps matching TRBD2 (6 bases). The germline V gene has CDR1 SGHRS and CDR2 YFSETQ. V was cut by 1 base and J by 4 bases, with 13 bases left in between. The CDR3 has 15 amino acids. The CDR3 nucleotides read TGCGCCAGCAGCTTGACGGGAGAGGTGGCAGATACGCAGTATTTT. As protein: CASSLTGEVADTQYF. Full variable domain (missing parts from reference TRBV5-1 and TRBJ2-3): KAGVTQTPRYLIKTRGQQVTLSCSPISGHRSVSWYQQTPGQGLQFLFEYFSETQRNKGNFPGRFSGRQFSNSRSEMNVSTLELGDSALYLCASSLTGEVADTQYFGPGTRLTVL.

Here the CDR3 reads CASSPKRDRDATNEKLFF. The CDR3, as DNA: TGTGCCAGCAGCCCCAAGCGGGACAGGGATGCAACTAATGAAAAACTGTTTTTT. The V gene is TRBV13, the J gene TRBJ1-4; 9 positions agree with TRBD1. The CDR3 loop spans 18 amino acids. Looked up from germline, CDR1 is PRHDT and CDR2 is FYEKMQ (reference sequence). J lost 0 bases, V lost 5 bases, and 10 bases had no gene match. Full variable domain (remainder filled in from reference TRBV13 and TRBJ1-4): AAGVIQSPRHLIKEKRETATLKCYPIPRHDTVYWYQQGPGQDPQFLISFYEKMQSDKGSIPDRFSAQQFSDYHSELNMSSLELGDSALYFCASSPKRDRDATNEKLFFGSGTQLSVL.

In its sample, this clone was seen once. The same CDR3 arises from other DNA sequences in this sample as well. The gene calls are TRBV9 and TRBJ2-5; weak D call: TRBD2 (5 bases). The CDR3 is made up of 12 amino acids. V dropped 4 bases and J dropped 5 bases, with 9 bases sitting between them. Germline V gives CDR1 SGDLS, CDR2 YYNGEE. The CDR3 sequence is CASSSPGETQYF. As DNA, the CDR3 is TGTGCCAGCAGCTCCCCGGGGGAGACCCAGTACTTC.

The chain joins TRBV11-2 to TRBJ2-5; maybe TRBD1 (6 bases). The CDR3 is 16 residues long. V lost 5 bases and J lost 3, with 19 bases in between. The germline gives CDR1 SGHAT, CDR2 FQNNGV. CDR3 amino acids: CASSQGLGVLEETQYF. CDR3 in DNA: TGTGCCAGCAGCCAGGGGTTGGGCGTACTCGAAGAGACCCAGTACTTC.

V gene TRBV7-9 combines with J gene TRBJ2-5; 8 bases align to TRBD1. V was pared by 5 bases and J by 5 bases, with 7 bases of the junction left unmatched. The CDR3 spans 14 residues. Germline loops: CDR1 SEHNR, CDR2 FQNEAQ (reference sequence). CDR3 sequence: CASSIGQGWETQYF. For the CDR3, the DNA is TGTGCCAGCAGCATCGGACAGGGTTGGGAGACCCAGTACTTC. The whole variable domain, remainder taken from reference TRBV7-9 and TRBJ2-5, is DTGVSQNPRHKITKRGQNVTFRCDPISEHNRLYWYRQTLGQGPEFLTYFQNEAQLEKSRLLSDRFSAERPKGSFSTLEIQRTEQGDSAMYLCASSIGQGWETQYFGPGTRLLVL.

The rearrangement links TRBV29-1 to TRBJ2-4; D is perhaps TRBD1 or TRBD2 (5 bases each). Germline V gives CDR1 SQVTM, CDR2 ANQGSEA. Trimming left V 7 bases short and J 5 bases short, with 12 bases between. The CDR3 sequence is 12 residues long. The CDR3 DNA follows: TGCAGCGGGTGGGACGTGGAAAACATTCAGTACTTC. Encoded protein: CSGWDVENIQYF.

This sequence joins TRBV4-1 and TRBJ2-5; D is possibly TRBD2 (6 bases). CDR1 and CDR2 (germline): MGHRA, YSYEKL. V lost 1 base and J lost 2, with 11 bases in between. CDR3 size: 15 residues. The CDR3 DNA follows: TGCGCCAGCAGCCAAGTACGCGGGAAGCAAGAGACCCAGTACTTC. Amino acids: CASSQVRGKQETQYF.

In this sample, this clone turned up a few times. The chain carries TRBV7-2 and TRBJ1-5; D unclear. This CDR3 spans 14 amino acids. Germline CDR1 SGHTA, CDR2 FQGNSA. Trimming pared 1 base from V and 7 bases from J, leaving 11 bases between. CDR3 nucleotides: TGTGCCAGCAGCTTAGACCGTCAAGGACAGCCCCAGCATTTT. It encodes CASSLDRQGQPQHF.

V is TRBV7-2 and J is TRBJ2-6, with 7 nucleotides matching TRBD2. With V trimmed by 2 bases and J by 2 bases, 6 bases remained unmatched. The V gene's germline CDR1 is SGHTA and CDR2 FQGNSA. The CDR3 has 17 amino acids. CDR3: CASSLRRGKTGANVLTF. CDR3 nucleotide sequence: TGTGCCAGCAGCTTACGGCGGGGGAAGACTGGGGCCAACGTCCTGACTTTC.

In this sample, this clone turned up a few times. V usage is TRBV20-1 and J usage is TRBJ1-5, with D perhaps matching TRBD1 (5 bases). CDR1 and CDR2 from the germline V gene are DFQATT and SNEGSKA (reference sequence). There are 11 residues in the CDR3. CDR3 sequence: CSLGGFQPQHF. CDR3 coding DNA: TGCAGCCTGGGGGGGTTCCAGCCCCAGCATTTT.

The rearrangement links TRBV15 to TRBJ2-5, with D unresolved. The V and J ends lost 2 bases and 4 bases respectively, with 8 bases between them. Germline CDR1 reads LNHNV; CDR2 reads YYDKDF (reference sequence). The CDR3 is 13 residues long. CDR3 bases: TGTGCCACCAGCAGATCAATGGGAGAGACCCAGTACTTC. This codes for CATSRSMGETQYF.

This clone was counted only a few times. The junction departs from the called germline gene at one end, perhaps through a read error. V is TRBV11-2 and J is TRBJ2-5; D possibly corresponds to TRBD1 (6 bases). From germline, CDR1 is SGHAT and CDR2 FQNNGV. The CDR3 has 13 residues. DNA for the CDR3: TGTGCCAGCAGCTGGGGACACCAGGAGACCCAGTACTTC. Amino acids: CASSWGHQETQYF.

The rearrangement uses TRBV7-2 and TRBJ1-1; D is unresolved. CDR3 length equals 13 residues. Per germline, CDR1 SGHTA and CDR2 FQGNSA. V was clipped by 5 bases and J by 7 bases, with 14 bases between them. CDR3 residues: CASSPGTNNEAFF. CDR3 coding DNA: TGTGCCAGCAGCCCCGGTACGAATAATGAAGCTTTCTTT.

This clone came up a few times. This chain links TRBV9 with TRBJ2-3; D call uncertain. Per the germline V gene, CDR1 is SGDLS and CDR2 is YYNGEE. Trimming cost V 0 bases and J 7 bases, with 9 bases left between them. CDR3 size: 13 residues. CDR3 nucleotides: TGTGCCAGCAGCGTAGGGTCAGGTTATACGCAGTATTTT. Translating it yields CASSVGSGYTQYF. Drawing the rest from reference TRBV9 and TRBJ2-3, the complete variable domain is DSGVTQTPKHLITATGQRVTLRCSPRSGDLSVYWYQQSLDQGLQFLIQYYNGEERAKGNILERFSAQQFPDLHSELNLSSLELGDSALYFCASSVGSGYTQYFGPGTRLTVL.

This clone was detected only a few times. The chain joins TRBV11-2 to TRBJ2-1, with TRBD1 matching 7 bases. V gave up 6 bases and J gave up 5 bases; unmatched junction bases: 4. The CDR3 loop spans 13 amino acids. Germline V gene lookup returns CDR1 SGHAT and CDR2 FQNNGV. In nucleotides, the CDR3 is TGTGCCAGCAGTCTAGACAGGGACAATGAGCAGTTCTTC. Protein: CASSLDRDNEQFF.

V and J are TRBV29-1 and TRBJ1-2, with TRBD1 matching 8 bases. Germline V gives CDR1 SQVTM, CDR2 ANQGSEA. CDR3 length equals 13 residues. V trimming: 6 bases; J trimming: 4 bases; junction bases outside the gene matches: 7. CDR3 region: CSVAGGDSYGYTF. The CDR3 DNA follows: TGCAGCGTCGCAGGGGGCGATAGCTATGGCTACACCTTC.

This clone has more than one count but fewer than ten. The V gene is TRBV29-1, the J gene TRBJ1-1; a possible D gene is TRBD1 (6 bases). Germline V CDR1 and CDR2: SQVTM, ANQGSEA. This CDR3 contains 13 residues. The V end was cut by 6 bases, the J end by 0 bases, with 11 bases between. In DNA, the CDR3 is TGCAGCGTGGCTACAGGGATGAACACTGAAGCTTTCTTT. This sequence encodes CSVATGMNTEAFF.

This clone was seen a few times. The chain recombines TRBV7-3 with TRBJ2-3; TRBD2 matches 9 bases. Germline CDR1 reads SGHTA; CDR2 reads FQGTGA. The CDR3 consists of 15 residues. The trim removed 8 bases at V and 2 bases at J, leaving 8 bases unmatched. CDR3 in DNA: TGTGCCAGCGGCGTCGTGGGACTAGCCACAGATACGCAGTATTTT. Amino acids: CASGVVGLATDTQYF.

Only a few counts were recorded for this clone. The chain joins TRBV5-6 to TRBJ1-6; tentatively, D is TRBD1 (5 bases). The CDR3 sequence is 15 residues long. Trimming cost V 0 bases and J 5 bases, with 9 bases left between them. CDR1 and CDR2 (germline): SGHDT, YYEEEE. For the CDR3, the DNA is TGTGCCAGCAGCTTGGGCGACAGAGATAATTCACCCCTCCACTTT. This encodes CASSLGDRDNSPLHF.

The gene calls are TRBV6-4 and TRBJ2-2; the match to TRBD1 covers 7 bases. The V and J ends lost 4 bases and 4 bases, in that order; junction bases with no gene match: 6. Germline V CDR1 and CDR2: MRHNA, SNTAGT. This CDR3 is built from 15 residues. The DNA for the CDR3 is TGTGCCAGCAGTGTCACAGGGGCCGGCACCGGGGAGCTGTTTTTT. Translated, it gives CASSVTGAGTGELFF.

This clone was seen a few times. The rearrangement joins TRBV9 to TRBJ1-3; no clear D gene. The V gene's germline CDR1 is SGDLS and CDR2 YYNGEE. Trimming removed 0 bases from V and 2 bases from J, with 15 bases in between. CDR3 length: 17 amino acids. The CDR3 DNA follows: TGTGCCAGCAGCGTAGGGGCCCTAACCCGGCCTGGAAACACCATATATTTT. Translating it yields CASSVGALTRPGNTIYF.

This chain links TRBV2 with TRBJ2-7; no definite D call. Germline V gene lookup returns CDR1 SNHLY and CDR2 FYNNEI. Trimming shortened V by 8 bases and J by 5 bases, and 10 bases separated the two germline ends. The CDR3 length is 11 residues. Here the CDR3 reads CASSEYNEQYV. The CDR3 DNA is TGTGCCAGCTCAGAATACAACGAGCAGTACGTC.